This T cell receptor (beta chain) was captured in a study of blood T cells in healthy people across ages. PCR was performed a second time for roughly 6 to 12 cycles using a sample-barcoded 5' primer and a J-beta primer mix. TCRdb reanalysed the 5' RACE reads using MiXCR and keeps one entry per CDR3 protein. Seen here are approximately 2,000,000 distinct CDR3 sequences, more than 35% observed once, and the top ten hold 20% to 25%. The CDR3 is 13 amino acids. Looked up from germline, CDR1 is SGHNT and CDR2 is YENEEA. This chain joins TRBV11-3 and TRBJ2-4; a weak D match, TRBD1 (6 bases). The J call is in doubt because the DNA end fits TRBJ2-7 better. The source material was blood. The source is a human donor in good health. DNA of the CDR3: TGTGCCAGCAGCCCCAACAGGGTTAGCGAGCAGTACTTC. Amino acids: CASSPNRVSEQYF.